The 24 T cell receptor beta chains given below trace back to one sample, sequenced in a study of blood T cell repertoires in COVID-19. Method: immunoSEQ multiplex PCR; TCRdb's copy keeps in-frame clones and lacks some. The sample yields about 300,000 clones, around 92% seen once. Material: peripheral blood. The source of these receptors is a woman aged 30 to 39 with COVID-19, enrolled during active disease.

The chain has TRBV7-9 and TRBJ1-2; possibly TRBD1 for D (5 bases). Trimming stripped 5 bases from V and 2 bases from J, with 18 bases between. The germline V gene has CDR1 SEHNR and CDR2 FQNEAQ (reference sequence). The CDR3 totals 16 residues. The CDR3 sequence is CASSPWTNEENYGYTF. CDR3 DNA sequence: TGTGCCAGCAGCCCCTGGACAAATGAGGAGAACTATGGCTACACCTTC.

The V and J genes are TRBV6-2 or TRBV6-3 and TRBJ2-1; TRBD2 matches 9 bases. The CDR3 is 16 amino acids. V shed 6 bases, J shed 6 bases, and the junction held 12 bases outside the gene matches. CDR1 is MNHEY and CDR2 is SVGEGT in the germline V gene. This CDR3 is CASSRESGGRRNEQFF. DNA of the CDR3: TGTGCCAGCAGCCGAGAGAGCGGGGGGCGTCGCAATGAGCAGTTCTTC.

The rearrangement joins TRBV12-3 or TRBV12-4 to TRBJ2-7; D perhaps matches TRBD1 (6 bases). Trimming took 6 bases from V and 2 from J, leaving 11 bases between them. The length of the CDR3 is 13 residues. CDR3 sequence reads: CASRGAATYEQYF. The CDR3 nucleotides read TGTGCCAGCAGGGGGGCCGCCACCTACGAGCAGTACTTC.

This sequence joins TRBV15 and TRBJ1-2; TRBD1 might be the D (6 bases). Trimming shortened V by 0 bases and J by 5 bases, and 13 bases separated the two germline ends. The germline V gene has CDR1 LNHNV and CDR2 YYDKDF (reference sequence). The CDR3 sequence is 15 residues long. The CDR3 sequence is CATSREGALGYGYTF. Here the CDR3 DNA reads TGTGCCACCAGCAGAGAGGGGGCGTTGGGTTATGGCTACACCTTC.

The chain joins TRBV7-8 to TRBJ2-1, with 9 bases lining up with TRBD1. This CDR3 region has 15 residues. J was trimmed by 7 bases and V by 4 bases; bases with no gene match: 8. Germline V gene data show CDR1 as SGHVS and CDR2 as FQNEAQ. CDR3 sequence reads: CASSSGTGQGNEQFF. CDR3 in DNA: TGTGCCAGCAGCTCAGGGACAGGGCAAGGGAATGAGCAGTTCTTC.

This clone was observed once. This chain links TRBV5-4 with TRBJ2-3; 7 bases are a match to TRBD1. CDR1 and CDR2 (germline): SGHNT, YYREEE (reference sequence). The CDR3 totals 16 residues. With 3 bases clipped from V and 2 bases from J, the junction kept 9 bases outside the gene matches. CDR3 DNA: TGTGCCAGCAGCTGGTCCGGGACAGTAAACACAGATACGCAGTATTTT. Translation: CASSWSGTVNTDTQYF. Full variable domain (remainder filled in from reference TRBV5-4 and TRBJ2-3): ETGVTQSPTHLIKTRGQQVTLRCSSQSGHNTVSWYQQALGQGPQFIFQYYREEENGRGNFPPRFSGLQFPNYSSELNVNALELDDSALYLCASSWSGTVNTDTQYFGPGTRLTVL.

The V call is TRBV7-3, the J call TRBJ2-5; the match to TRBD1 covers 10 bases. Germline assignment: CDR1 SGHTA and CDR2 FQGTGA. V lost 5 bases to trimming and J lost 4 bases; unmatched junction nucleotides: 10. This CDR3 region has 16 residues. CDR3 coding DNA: TGTGCCAGCAGCCGCTTACCGGGACAGGGGCGAGAGACCCAGTACTTC. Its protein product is CASSRLPGQGRETQYF.

In DNA, the CDR3 is TGTGCCAGCAGCTTGGTGGACTCGAGCTCCTATAATTCACCCCTCCACTTT. This gives the protein CASSLVDSSSYNSPLHF. This chain connects TRBV5-6 to TRBJ1-6; D is undetermined. Trimming took 0 bases from V and 0 from J, leaving 10 bases between them. Germline CDR1 is SGHDT and CDR2 is YYEEEE. This CDR3 is 17 amino acids long.

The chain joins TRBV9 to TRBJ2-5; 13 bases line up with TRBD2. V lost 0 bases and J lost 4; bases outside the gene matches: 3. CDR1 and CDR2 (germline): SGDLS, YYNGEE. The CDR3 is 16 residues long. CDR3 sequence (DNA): TGTGCCAGCAGCGTAGGACTAGCGGGGGGAGGAGAGACCCAGTACTTC. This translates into CASSVGLAGGGETQYF.

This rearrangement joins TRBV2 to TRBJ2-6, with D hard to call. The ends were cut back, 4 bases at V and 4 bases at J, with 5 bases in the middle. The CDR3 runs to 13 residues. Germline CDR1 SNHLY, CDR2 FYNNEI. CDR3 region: CASSAQGANVLTF. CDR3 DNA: TGTGCCAGCAGTGCACAGGGGGCCAACGTCCTGACTTTC.

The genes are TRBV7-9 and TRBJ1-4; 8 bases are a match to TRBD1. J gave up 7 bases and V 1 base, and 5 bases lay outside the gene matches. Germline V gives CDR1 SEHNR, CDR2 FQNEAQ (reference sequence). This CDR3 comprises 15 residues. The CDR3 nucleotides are TGTGCCAGCAGCTTAGGACAGGGGTTCTTTGAAAAACTGTTTTTT. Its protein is CASSLGQGFFEKLFF.

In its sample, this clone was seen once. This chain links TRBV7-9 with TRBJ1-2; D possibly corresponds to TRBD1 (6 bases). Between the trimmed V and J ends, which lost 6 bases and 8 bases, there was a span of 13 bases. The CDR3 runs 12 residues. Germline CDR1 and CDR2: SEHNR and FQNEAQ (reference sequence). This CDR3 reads CASSQGFGGYTF. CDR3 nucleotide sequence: TGTGCCAGCAGTCAGGGGTTCGGGGGCTACACCTTC.

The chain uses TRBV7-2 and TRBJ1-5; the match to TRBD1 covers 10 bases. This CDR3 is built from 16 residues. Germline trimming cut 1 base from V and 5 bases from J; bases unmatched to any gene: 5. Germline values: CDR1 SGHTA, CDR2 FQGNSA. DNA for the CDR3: TGTGCCAGCAGCTTAGGGGGGACAGGGGCCGATCAGCCCCAGCATTTT. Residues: CASSLGGTGADQPQHF.

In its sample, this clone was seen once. CDR3 in amino acids: CSGNTGRETQYF. The DNA of the CDR3 is TGCAGCGGCAATACAGGGCGTGAGACCCAGTACTTC. The chain employs TRBV29-1 and TRBJ2-5; D is perhaps TRBD1 (6 bases). The germline V and J ends were trimmed by 7 bases and 5 bases, with 14 bases remaining between them. This CDR3 contains 12 residues. Germline V gives CDR1 SQVTM, CDR2 ANQGSEA.

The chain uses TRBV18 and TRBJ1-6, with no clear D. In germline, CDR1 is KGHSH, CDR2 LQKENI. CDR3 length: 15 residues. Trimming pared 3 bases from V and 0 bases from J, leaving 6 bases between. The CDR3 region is CASSPTSSYNSPLHF. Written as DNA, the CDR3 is TGTGCCAGCTCACCTACTAGCTCCTATAATTCACCCCTCCACTTT.

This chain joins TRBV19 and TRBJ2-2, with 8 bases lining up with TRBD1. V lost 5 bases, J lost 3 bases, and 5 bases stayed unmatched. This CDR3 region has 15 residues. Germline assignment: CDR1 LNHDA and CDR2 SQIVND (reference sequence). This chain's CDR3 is CASSYMDRDTGELFF. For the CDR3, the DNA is TGTGCCAGTAGTTACATGGACAGGGACACCGGGGAGCTGTTTTTT.

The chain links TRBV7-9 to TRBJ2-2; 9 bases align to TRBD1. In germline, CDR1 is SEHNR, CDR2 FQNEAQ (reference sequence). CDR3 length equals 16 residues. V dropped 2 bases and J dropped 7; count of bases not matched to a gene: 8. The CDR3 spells CASSLSGQGRDGELFF. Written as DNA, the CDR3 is TGTGCCAGCAGCTTATCTGGACAGGGGCGGGACGGGGAGCTGTTTTTT.

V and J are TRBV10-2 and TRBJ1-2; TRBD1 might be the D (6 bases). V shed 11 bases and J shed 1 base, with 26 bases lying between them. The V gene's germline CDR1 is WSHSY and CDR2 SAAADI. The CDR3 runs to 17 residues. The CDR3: CAGKPGTTKGHNYGYTF. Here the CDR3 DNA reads TGCGCCGGGAAGCCCGGGACAACTAAAGGGCATAACTATGGCTACACCTTC.

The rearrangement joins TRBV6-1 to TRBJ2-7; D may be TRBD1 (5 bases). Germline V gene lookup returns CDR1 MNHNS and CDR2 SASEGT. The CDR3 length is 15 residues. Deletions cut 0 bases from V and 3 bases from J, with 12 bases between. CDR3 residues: CASSEAQGASYEQYV. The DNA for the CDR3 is TGTGCCAGCAGTGAAGCGCAAGGGGCGAGCTACGAGCAGTACGTC.

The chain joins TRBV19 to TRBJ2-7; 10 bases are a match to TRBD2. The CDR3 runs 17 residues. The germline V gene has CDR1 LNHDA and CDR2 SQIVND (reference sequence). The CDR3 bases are TGTGCCAGCCCCTCAGACAACCAGCGTAGCGGGGGGTACGGGCAGTACGTC. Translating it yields CASPSDNQRSGGYGQYV.

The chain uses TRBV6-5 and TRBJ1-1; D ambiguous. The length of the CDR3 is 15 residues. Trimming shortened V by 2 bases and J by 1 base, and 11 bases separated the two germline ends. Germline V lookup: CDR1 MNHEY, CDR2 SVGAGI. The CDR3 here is CASSYGGTGNTEAFF. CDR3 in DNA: TGTGCCAGCAGTTACGGTGGTACCGGGAACACTGAAGCTTTCTTT.

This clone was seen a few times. Written as DNA, the CDR3 is TGTGCCATCAGCCACCGGGACAGGGGAGGGTACGAGCAGTACTTC. Amino acid sequence: CAISHRDRGGYEQYF. The chain uses TRBV10-3 and TRBJ2-7; TRBD1 matches at 10 bases. Germline V gives CDR1 ENHRY, CDR2 SYGVKD. This CDR3 is built from 15 residues. Trimming took 6 bases from V and 4 from J; bases not matched to a gene: 9.

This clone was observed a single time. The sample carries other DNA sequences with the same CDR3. The CDR3 spells CASSYTGQGAEAFF. CDR3 DNA sequence: TGTGCCAGCAGTTACACGGGACAGGGGGCCGAAGCTTTCTTT. The chain couples TRBV6-5 to TRBJ1-1, with 12 bases that match TRBD1. V lost 2 bases and J lost 8; bases outside the gene matches: 3. The germline V gene has CDR1 MNHEY and CDR2 SVGAGI. This CDR3 is 14 amino acids long.

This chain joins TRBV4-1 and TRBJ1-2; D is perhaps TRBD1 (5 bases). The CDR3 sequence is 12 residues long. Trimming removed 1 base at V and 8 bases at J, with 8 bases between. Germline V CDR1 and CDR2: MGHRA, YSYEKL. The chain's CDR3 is CASSQGWGGYTF. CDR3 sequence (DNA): TGCGCCAGCAGCCAAGGGTGGGGCGGCTACACCTTC.